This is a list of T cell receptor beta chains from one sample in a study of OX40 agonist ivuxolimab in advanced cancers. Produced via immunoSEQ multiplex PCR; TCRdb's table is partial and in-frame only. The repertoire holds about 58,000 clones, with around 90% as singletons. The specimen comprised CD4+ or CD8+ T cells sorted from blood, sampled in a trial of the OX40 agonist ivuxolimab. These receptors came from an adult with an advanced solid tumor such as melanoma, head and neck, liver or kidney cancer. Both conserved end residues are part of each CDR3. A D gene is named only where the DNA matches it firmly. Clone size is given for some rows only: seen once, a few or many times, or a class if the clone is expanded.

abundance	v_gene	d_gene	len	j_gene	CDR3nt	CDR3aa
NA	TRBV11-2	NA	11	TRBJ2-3	TGTGCCAGCAGCTCTACAGATACGCAGTATTTT	CASSSTDTQYF
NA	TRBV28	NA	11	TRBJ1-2	TGTGCCAGCAGTTTAAACTATGGCTACACCTTC	CASSLNYGYTF
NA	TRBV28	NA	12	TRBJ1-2	TGTGCCAGCACCGGGATTAACTATGGCTACACCTTC	CASTGINYGYTF
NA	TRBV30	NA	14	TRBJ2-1	TGTGCCTGGAGTAGGGACTGGGGCTACAATGAGCAGTTCTTC	CAWSRDWGYNEQFF
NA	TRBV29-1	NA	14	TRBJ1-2	TGCAGCGTTTTATCGGACACCTCTAACTATGGCTACACCTTC	CSVLSDTSNYGYTF
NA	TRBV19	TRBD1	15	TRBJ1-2	TGTGCCAGTACCAACCTCGGGACAGGGGTCTATGGCTACACCTTC	CASTNLGTGVYGYTF
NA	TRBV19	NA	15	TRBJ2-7	TGTGCCAGTAGCCACTTCAATAGCGGTACCTACGAGCAGTACTTC	CASSHFNSGTYEQYF
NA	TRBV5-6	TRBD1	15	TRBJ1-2	TGTGCCAGCAGCTATACCGGGACAGGGGGGCATGGCTACACCTTC	CASSYTGTGGHGYTF
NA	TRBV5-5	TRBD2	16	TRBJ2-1	TGTGCCAGCAGCTACGGGAGCGGGAGCTCCTACAATGAGCAGTTCTTC	CASSYGSGSSYNEQFF
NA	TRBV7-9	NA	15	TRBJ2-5	TGTGCCAGCAGCTTGTTGCGAGGGGGGGGAGAGACCCAGTACTTC	CASSLLRGGGETQYF
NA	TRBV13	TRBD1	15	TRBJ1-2	TGTGCCAGCAGTTATGACAGGGGTGGGAACTATGGCTACACCTTC	CASSYDRGGNYGYTF
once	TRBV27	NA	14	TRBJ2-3	TGTGCCAGCAGTGCCCGGGACTTCGTAGATACGCAGTATTTT	CASSARDFVDTQYF
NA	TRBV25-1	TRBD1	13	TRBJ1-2	TGTGCCAGTAGGGACAGGGGAATCTATGGCTACACCTTC	CASRDRGIYGYTF
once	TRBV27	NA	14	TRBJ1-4	TGTGCCAGCTCCTCCAACGTGGTGAGGGAAAAACTGTTTTTT	CASSSNVVREKLFF
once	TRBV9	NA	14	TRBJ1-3	TGTGCCAGCAGCCCCGGTACCTCTGGAAACACCATATATTTT	CASSPGTSGNTIYF
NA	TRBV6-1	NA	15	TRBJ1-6	TGTGCCAGCAGGAAGGGAGGGAGAGATAATTCACCCCTCCACTTT	CASRKGGRDNSPLHF
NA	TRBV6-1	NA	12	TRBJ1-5	TGTGCCAGCAGTGAAGGGTATCAGCCCCAGCATTTT	CASSEGYQPQHF
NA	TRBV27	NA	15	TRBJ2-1	TGTGCCAGCAGACGACAGGGAGGCTCCTACAATGAGCAGTTCTTC	CASRRQGGSYNEQFF
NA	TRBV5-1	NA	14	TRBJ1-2	TGCGCCAGCAGCTTGGGGGGGTTTAACTATGGCTACACCTTC	CASSLGGFNYGYTF
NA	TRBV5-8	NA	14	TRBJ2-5	TGTGCCAGCAGCTTGGGGACCGTAAGAGAGACCCAGTACTTC	CASSLGTVRETQYF
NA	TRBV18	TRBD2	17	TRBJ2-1	TGTGCCAGCTCACCACCGGCTAGCGGGAGGATCGCCAATGAGCAGTTCTTC	CASSPPASGRIANEQFF
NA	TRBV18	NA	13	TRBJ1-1	TGTGCCAGCTCACGGATTACGAACACTGAAGCTTTCTTT	CASSRITNTEAFF
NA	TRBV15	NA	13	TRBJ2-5	TGTGCCACCAGCAGAGACCTAGGGGAGACCCAGTACTTC	CATSRDLGETQYF
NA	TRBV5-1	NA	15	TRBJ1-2	TGCGCCAGCAGCTTGGGAGGGGCAGATAACTATGGCTACACCTTC	CASSLGGADNYGYTF
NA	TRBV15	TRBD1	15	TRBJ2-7	TGTGCCACCAGCAGAGAGCAGGGGGCCGCCTACGAGCAGTACTTC	CATSREQGAAYEQYF
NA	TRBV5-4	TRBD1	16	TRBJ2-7	TGTGCCAGCAGCTTGGTTCGGGGACAGGGGTTTGGGGAGCAGTACTTC	CASSLVRGQGFGEQYF
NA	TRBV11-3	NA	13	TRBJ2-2	TGTGCCAGCAGCTCAGCCTTCACCGGGGAGCTGTTTTTT	CASSSAFTGELFF
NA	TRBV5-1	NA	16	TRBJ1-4	TGCGCCAGCAGCTTGACGGCAGGGTTAGTGGGTGAAAAACTGTTTTTT	CASSLTAGLVGEKLFF
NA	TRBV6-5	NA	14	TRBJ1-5	TGTGCCAGCAGTTACTCAGTCCGGGATCAGCCCCAGCATTTT	CASSYSVRDQPQHF
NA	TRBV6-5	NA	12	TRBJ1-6	TGTGCCAGCAGCATCAGTTATTCACCCCTCCACTTT	CASSISYSPLHF
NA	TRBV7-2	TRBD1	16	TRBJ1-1	TGTGCCAGCAGCGCAGGGCTGACAGGGGGCAATGTGGAAGCTTTCTTT	CASSAGLTGGNVEAFF
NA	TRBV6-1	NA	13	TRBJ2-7	TGTGCCAGTGGGGTGGGAAACTCCTACGAGCAGTACTTC	CASGVGNSYEQYF
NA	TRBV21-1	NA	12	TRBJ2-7	TGTGCCAGCAGCAAAGATAAGAGCGAGCAGTACTTC	CASSKDKSEQYF
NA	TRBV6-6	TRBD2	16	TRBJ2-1	TGTGCCACGGGGACTAGCGGGGGGGCCTTTAACAATGAGCAGTTCTTC	CATGTSGGAFNNEQFF
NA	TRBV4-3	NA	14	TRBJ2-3	TGCGCCAGCAGCCAAGGTCTAGGGGCAGATACGCAGTATTTT	CASSQGLGADTQYF
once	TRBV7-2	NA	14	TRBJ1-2	TGTGCCAGCAGCTCCCCCTCAGTACCCTATGGCTACACCTTC	CASSSPSVPYGYTF
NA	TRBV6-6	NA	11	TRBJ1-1	TGTGCCAGCGTTCGGTACAGAGAAGCTTTCTTT	CASVRYREAFF
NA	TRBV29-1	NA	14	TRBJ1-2	TGCAGCGTTACCCCAGGGCAGGCCGGCTATGGCTACACCTTC	CSVTPGQAGYGYTF
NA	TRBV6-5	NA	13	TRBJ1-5	TGTGCCAGCAGTTACTCTAGCAATCAGCCCCAGCATTTT	CASSYSSNQPQHF
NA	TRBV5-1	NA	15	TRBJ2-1	TGCGCCAGCAGCTCCGGGTCAGAGGGGTACAATGAGCAGTTCTTC	CASSSGSEGYNEQFF
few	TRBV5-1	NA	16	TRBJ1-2	TGCGCCAGCAGCTTGGGGGTTCGACGGAATCTCAATGGCTACACCTTC	CASSLGVRRNLNGYTF
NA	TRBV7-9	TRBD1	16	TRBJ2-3	TGTGCCAGCAGCCCGAGGACAGGGATAGTAACAGATACGCAGTATTTT	CASSPRTGIVTDTQYF
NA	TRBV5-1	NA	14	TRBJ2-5	TGCGCCAGCAGCTTGGAGGTAAACTCGGAGACCCAGTACTTC	CASSLEVNSETQYF
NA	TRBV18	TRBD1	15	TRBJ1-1	TGTGCCAGCTCACCGGGACAGGGGTCGAACACTGAAGCTTTCTTT	CASSPGQGSNTEAFF
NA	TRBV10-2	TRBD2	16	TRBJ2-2	TGCGCCAGCAGTGCCCCCGAGCGGGGGGACACCGGGGAGCTGTTTTTT	CASSAPERGDTGELFF
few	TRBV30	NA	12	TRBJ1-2	TGTGCCTGGACAAGCAGGGCGAAGGGCTACACCTTC	CAWTSRAKGYTF
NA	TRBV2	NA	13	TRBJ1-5	TGTGCCAGCGGGGTTGTGTGGAATCAGCCCCAGCATTTT	CASGVVWNQPQHF
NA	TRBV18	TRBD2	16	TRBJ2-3	TGTGCCAGCTCACTCGTAGCGGGAGTTCCCACAGATACGCAGTATTTT	CASSLVAGVPTDTQYF
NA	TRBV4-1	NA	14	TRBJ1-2	TGCGCCAGCAGCCAAGATGGCCAGGGTTACGGCTACACCTTC	CASSQDGQGYGYTF
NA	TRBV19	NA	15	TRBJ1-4	TGTGCCAGTAGTATTGACCGGGACACCTATGAAAAACTGTTTTTT	CASSIDRDTYEKLFF
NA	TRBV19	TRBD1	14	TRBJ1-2	TGTGCCAGTAGTATGACAGGGGGGGTATATGGCTACACCTTC	CASSMTGGVYGYTF
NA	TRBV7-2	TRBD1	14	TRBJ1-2	TGTGCCAGCAGCCTGACAGGGGGTAACTATGGCTACACCTTC	CASSLTGGNYGYTF
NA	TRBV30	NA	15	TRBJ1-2	TGTGCCTGGAGTAGAGGGAACAGGGACATAGACGGCTACACCTTC	CAWSRGNRDIDGYTF
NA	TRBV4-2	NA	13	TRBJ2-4	TGTGCCAGCAGCCAAGATCTTAGAATTCGTCAGTACTTC	CASSQDLRIRQYF
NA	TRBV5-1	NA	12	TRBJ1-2	TGCGCCAGCAGCTTGCCAGACTATGGCTACACCTTC	CASSLPDYGYTF
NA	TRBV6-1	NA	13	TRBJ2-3	TGTGCCAGCACCATGACTAGCACAGATACGCAGTATTTT	CASTMTSTDTQYF
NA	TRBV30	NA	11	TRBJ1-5	TGTGCCTGGAGTGTAGGAGGGCCCCAGCATTTT	CAWSVGGPQHF
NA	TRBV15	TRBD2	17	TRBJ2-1	TGTGCCACCAGCAGCCGACTAGCGGGAGGAAACTACAATGAGCAGTTCTTC	CATSSRLAGGNYNEQFF
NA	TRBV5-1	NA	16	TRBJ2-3	TGCGCCAGCAGCTTTGCATCTCCTGGACCTGGGGATACGCAGTATTTT	CASSFASPGPGDTQYF